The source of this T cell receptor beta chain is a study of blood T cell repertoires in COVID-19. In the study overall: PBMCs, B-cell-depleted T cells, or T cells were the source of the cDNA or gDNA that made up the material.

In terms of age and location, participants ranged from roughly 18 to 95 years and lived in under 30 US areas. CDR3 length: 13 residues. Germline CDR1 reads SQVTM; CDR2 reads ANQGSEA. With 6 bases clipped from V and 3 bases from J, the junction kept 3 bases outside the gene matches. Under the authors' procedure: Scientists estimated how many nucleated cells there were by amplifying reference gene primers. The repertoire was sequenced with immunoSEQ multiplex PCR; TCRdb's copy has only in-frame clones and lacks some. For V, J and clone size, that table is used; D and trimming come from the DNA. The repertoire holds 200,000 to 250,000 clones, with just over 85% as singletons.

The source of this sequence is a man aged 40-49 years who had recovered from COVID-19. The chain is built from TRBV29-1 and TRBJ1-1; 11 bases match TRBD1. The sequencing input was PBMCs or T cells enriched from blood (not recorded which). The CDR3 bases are TGCAGCGTCAGGGGACAGGGGGACACTGAAGCTTTCTTT. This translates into CSVRGQGDTEAFF.